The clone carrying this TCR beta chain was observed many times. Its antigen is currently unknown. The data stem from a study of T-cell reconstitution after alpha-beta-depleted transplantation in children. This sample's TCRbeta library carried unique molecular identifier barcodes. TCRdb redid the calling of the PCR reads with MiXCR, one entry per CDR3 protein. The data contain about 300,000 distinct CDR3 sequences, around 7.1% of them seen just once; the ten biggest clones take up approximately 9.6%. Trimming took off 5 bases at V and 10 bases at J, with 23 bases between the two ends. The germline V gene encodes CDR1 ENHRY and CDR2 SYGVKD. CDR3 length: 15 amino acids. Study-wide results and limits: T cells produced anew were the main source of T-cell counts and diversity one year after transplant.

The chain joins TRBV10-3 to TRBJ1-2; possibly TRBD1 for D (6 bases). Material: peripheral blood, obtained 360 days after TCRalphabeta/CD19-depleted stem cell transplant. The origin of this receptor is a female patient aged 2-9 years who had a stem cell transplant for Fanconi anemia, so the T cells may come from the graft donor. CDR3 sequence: CAISLGQHALASYTF. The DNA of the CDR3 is TGTGCCATCAGTTTAGGACAGCATGCACTAGCTTCCTACACCTTC.